This TCR beta chain appears in the sequencing data of a study of CD8 T cells in Susac syndrome. Whole-study results and caveats: By the study's own acknowledgment, its TCR sequencing and HLA analysis included relatively few individuals.

Concerning this clonotype itself: Its antigen remains unknown.

RNA, at about 0.45 to 1 ug, was reverse transcribed with random hexamers. TCRdb re-called the immunoSEQ multiplex PCR reads with MiXCR, one entry per CDR3 protein. The sample includes about 84,000 distinct CDR3 sequences, 80% to 95% of them seen just once. Germline-derived CDR1 and CDR2 are SGHRS and YFSETQ. The V end lost 4 bases, the J end lost 3 bases, and 29 bases lay between the germline ends. This CDR3 contains 19 residues. J is TRBJ2-7 and V is TRBV5-1; a weak D match, TRBD1 (6 bases). The receptor was isolated from a human donor in good health. The sequencing sample was made of CD8+ T cells from PBMCs. CDR3 nucleotides: TGCGCCAGCAGCCCGAGGGATTCGTCGGGACACCGGATATACTACGAGCAGTACTTC. Translation: CASSPRDSSGHRIYYEQYF.